Listed below are T cell receptor beta chains from one sample, sequenced in a study of regulatory T cells in long-lasting Graves disease. One entry per CDR3 protein, called by TCRdb with MiXCR from the multiplex PCR reads. Of about 310,000 distinct CDR3 sequences in the sample, more than 20% were seen once. The sequences come from peripheral blood mononuclear cells (PBMCs), collected when the disease was refractory, from a patient treated with antithyroid drugs. The receptors stem from a female donor with Graves disease. Both conserved end residues are part of each CDR3. The D gene is left open where the match is weak. The size field is filled for only some rows; it gives once, few, many or a size class.

clone_size: many
d_call: NA
v_call: TRBV7-9
j_call: TRBJ2-7
cdr3_nt: TGTGCCAGCAGCTTAGGGTCTAGCGACCCAACCTACGAGCAGTACTTC
cdr3_aa: CASSLGSSDPTYEQYF

clone_size: NA
d_call: TRBD1
v_call: TRBV19
j_call: TRBJ1-5
cdr3_nt: TGTGCCAGTAGTGTCGACAGGGCCTCGGGGCCCCAGCATTTT
cdr3_aa: CASSVDRASGPQHF

clone_size: many
d_call: NA
v_call: TRBV7-8
j_call: TRBJ1-1
cdr3_nt: TGTGCCAGCAGCGAGTACAGGGCCTTAACTGAAGCTTTCTTT
cdr3_aa: CASSEYRALTEAFF

clone_size: many
d_call: NA
v_call: TRBV2
j_call: TRBJ1-4
cdr3_nt: TGTGCCAGCAGTGAGTGGTCGAGTAGGAATGAAAAACTGTTTTTT
cdr3_aa: CASSEWSSRNEKLFF

clone_size: few
d_call: NA
v_call: TRBV27
j_call: TRBJ1-3
cdr3_nt: TGTGCCAGCAGTTTACAGCCTGGAAACACCATATATTTT
cdr3_aa: CASSLQPGNTIYF

clone_size: many
d_call: NA
v_call: TRBV2
j_call: TRBJ2-5
cdr3_nt: TGTGCCAGCAGTGTTCAGAGGCCGCCTCAAGAGACCCAGTACTTC
cdr3_aa: CASSVQRPPQETQYF

clone_size: NA
d_call: TRBD2
v_call: TRBV7-9
j_call: TRBJ2-2
cdr3_nt: TGTGCCAGCATAAAGCGGGAGGCTCCGAACACCGGGGAGCTGTTTTTT
cdr3_aa: CASIKREAPNTGELFF

clone_size: many
d_call: TRBD1
v_call: TRBV20-1
j_call: TRBJ2-5
cdr3_nt: TGCAGTGCTCCGACAGGGGCGGAGACCCAGTACTTC
cdr3_aa: CSAPTGAETQYF

clone_size: NA
d_call: TRBD1
v_call: TRBV18
j_call: TRBJ1-1
cdr3_nt: TGTGCCAGTCGGGACAGAGCAATGAACACTGAAGCTTTCTTT
cdr3_aa: CASRDRAMNTEAFF

clone_size: many
d_call: TRBD2
v_call: TRBV6-1
j_call: TRBJ2-5
cdr3_nt: TGTGCCAGCGCGGGGGGATTCGAACAAGAGACCCAGTACTTC
cdr3_aa: CASAGGFEQETQYF

clone_size: many
d_call: NA
v_call: TRBV11-2
j_call: TRBJ2-5
cdr3_nt: TGTGCCAGCAGCTTTACGAGAGAGACCCAGTACTTC
cdr3_aa: CASSFTRETQYF

clone_size: few
d_call: TRBD2
v_call: TRBV5-4
j_call: TRBJ2-2
cdr3_nt: TGTGCCAGCAGCCCGAGGAGCGGGAGTAACACCGGGGAGCTGTTTTTT
cdr3_aa: CASSPRSGSNTGELFF

clone_size: NA
d_call: NA
v_call: TRBV20-1
j_call: TRBJ1-1
cdr3_nt: TGCAGTGCTAGAAGGGGGGGCACTGAAGCTTTCTTT
cdr3_aa: CSARRGGTEAFF

clone_size: NA
d_call: NA
v_call: TRBV4-3
j_call: TRBJ2-2
cdr3_nt: TGCGCCAGCAGCCAGGAACCCGGGAACCTTTTTGGGGAGCTGTTTTTT
cdr3_aa: CASSQEPGNLFGELFF

clone_size: many
d_call: NA
v_call: TRBV27
j_call: TRBJ1-4
cdr3_nt: TGTGCCAGCAGCTTACTGAGTACTAATGAAAAACTGTTTTTT
cdr3_aa: CASSLLSTNEKLFF

clone_size: NA
d_call: NA
v_call: TRBV6-1
j_call: TRBJ1-2
cdr3_nt: TGTGCCAGCACTAGAACCCAGAGAACGGGGGGCTACACCTTC
cdr3_aa: CASTRTQRTGGYTF

clone_size: once
d_call: NA
v_call: TRBV28
j_call: TRBJ2-7
cdr3_nt: TGTGCCAGCAGCCGGAGGGGAGCCTACGAGCAGTACTTC
cdr3_aa: CASSRRGAYEQYF

clone_size: NA
d_call: NA
v_call: TRBV5-6
j_call: TRBJ1-2
cdr3_nt: TGTGCCAGCAGGATCAAAGGACAGAGTTTGTACACCTTC
cdr3_aa: CASRIKGQSLYTF

clone_size: many
d_call: NA
v_call: TRBV7-8
j_call: TRBJ1-1
cdr3_nt: TGTGCCAGCAGCTTACTAAGAGGGGCAGTTAACACTGAAGCTTTCTTT
cdr3_aa: CASSLLRGAVNTEAFF

clone_size: few
d_call: NA
v_call: TRBV14
j_call: TRBJ2-2
cdr3_nt: TGTGCCAGCAGCCGGAGGGGAGGTAACACCGGGGAGCTGTTTTTT
cdr3_aa: CASSRRGGNTGELFF

clone_size: many
d_call: TRBD2
v_call: TRBV6-1
j_call: TRBJ2-7
cdr3_nt: TGTGCCAGCAGTCCCCCCGGGAGCGGGAGGGCTTCCTACGAGCAGTACTTC
cdr3_aa: CASSPPGSGRASYEQYF

clone_size: many
d_call: NA
v_call: TRBV10-3
j_call: TRBJ1-1
cdr3_nt: TGTGCCATCAGTGAGACCTATCAGGGCACCAACACTGAAGCTTTCTTT
cdr3_aa: CAISETYQGTNTEAFF

clone_size: many
d_call: NA
v_call: TRBV11-2
j_call: TRBJ1-4
cdr3_nt: TGTGCCAGCAGCCTTCAGGGGATCCATAATGAAAAACTGTTTTTT
cdr3_aa: CASSLQGIHNEKLFF

clone_size: few
d_call: NA
v_call: TRBV4-3
j_call: TRBJ2-7
cdr3_nt: TGCGCCAGCAGCCAGGACAGAGACAGCGCCTACGAGCAGTACTTC
cdr3_aa: CASSQDRDSAYEQYF

clone_size: many
d_call: NA
v_call: TRBV7-9
j_call: TRBJ2-7
cdr3_nt: TGTGCCAGCAGCCCACCGGGTCATTCCTACGAGCAGTACTTC
cdr3_aa: CASSPPGHSYEQYF

clone_size: few
d_call: NA
v_call: TRBV9
j_call: TRBJ2-5
cdr3_nt: TGTGCCAGCAGCGCCGGAGAGCCAGAGACCCAGTACTTC
cdr3_aa: CASSAGEPETQYF

clone_size: once
d_call: NA
v_call: TRBV7-3
j_call: TRBJ1-6
cdr3_nt: TGTGCCAGCAGCTTCACCCGTAATTCACCCCTCCACTTT
cdr3_aa: CASSFTRNSPLHF